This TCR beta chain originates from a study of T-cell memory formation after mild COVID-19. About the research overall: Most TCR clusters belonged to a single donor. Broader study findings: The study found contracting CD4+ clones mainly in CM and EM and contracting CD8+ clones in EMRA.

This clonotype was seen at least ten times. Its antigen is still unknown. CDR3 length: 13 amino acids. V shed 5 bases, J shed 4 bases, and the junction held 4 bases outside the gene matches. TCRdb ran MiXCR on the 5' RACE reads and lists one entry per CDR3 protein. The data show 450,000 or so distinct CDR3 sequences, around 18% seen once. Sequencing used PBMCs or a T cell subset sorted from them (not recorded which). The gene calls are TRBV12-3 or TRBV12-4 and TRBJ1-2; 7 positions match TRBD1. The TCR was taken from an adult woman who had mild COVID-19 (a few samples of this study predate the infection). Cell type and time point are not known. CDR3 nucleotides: TGTGCCAGCAGTCCCGGGACAGTCTATGGCTACACCTTC. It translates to CASSPGTVYGYTF.